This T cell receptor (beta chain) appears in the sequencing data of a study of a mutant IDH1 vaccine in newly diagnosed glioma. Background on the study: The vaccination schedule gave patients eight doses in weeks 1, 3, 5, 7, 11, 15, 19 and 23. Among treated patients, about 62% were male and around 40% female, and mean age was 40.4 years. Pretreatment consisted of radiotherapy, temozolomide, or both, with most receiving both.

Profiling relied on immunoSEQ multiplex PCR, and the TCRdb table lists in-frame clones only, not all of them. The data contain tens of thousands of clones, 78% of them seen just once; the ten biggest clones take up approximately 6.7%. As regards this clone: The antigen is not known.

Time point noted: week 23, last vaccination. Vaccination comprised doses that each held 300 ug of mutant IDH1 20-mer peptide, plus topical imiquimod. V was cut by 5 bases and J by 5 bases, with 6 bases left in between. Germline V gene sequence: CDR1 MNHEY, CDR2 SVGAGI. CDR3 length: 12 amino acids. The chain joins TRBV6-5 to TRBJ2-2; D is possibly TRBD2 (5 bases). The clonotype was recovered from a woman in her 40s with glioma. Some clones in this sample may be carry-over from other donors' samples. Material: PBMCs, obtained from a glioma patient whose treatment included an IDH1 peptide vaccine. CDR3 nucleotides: TGTGCCAGCAGTCTAGCTACCGGGGAGCTGTTTTTT. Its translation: CASSLATGELFF.